This TCR beta chain came from a study of cytotoxic CD8 clonotypes in ibrutinib-treated CLL (dated by TCRdb to the early 2020s). Broadly, across the study: The cohort included roughly 15 treatment-naive and about a dozen relapsed/refractory patients; around 17 were IGHV unmutated. The response samples were drawn at a median of 12 months into treatment, with a range of about 6 to 40 months. Cryopreserved peripheral blood mononuclear cells were collected at three points: before therapy, at response, and at either sustained remission or disease progression. On average, each sample yielded approximately 250,000 productive templates and over 90,000 productive rearrangements. Responses were partial in approximately 24 patients and complete in 2; after median 68 months follow-up, about 15 stayed in remission and about twelve progressed. Of the 86 participants in the trial, roughly 25 had longitudinal samples available.

From the germline V gene (reference sequence), CDR1 is MNHEY and CDR2 is SMNVEV. Reading from cysteine to phenylalanine, the CDR3 counts 17 amino acids. Only the CDR3 portion is preserved as DNA: 51 bases, with reading frame beginning at the first base. V trim: 2 bases; J trim: 0 bases; unmatched bases: 5. For TCR beta library preparation, approximately 1.8 micrograms of genomic DNA was extracted from cryopreserved PBMCs. High-throughput TCR beta sequencing was performed on longitudinal blood samples from CLL patients receiving ibrutinib monotherapy. The patients were enrolled in a single-center, open-label phase 2 trial of ibrutinib monotherapy. This clone was seen a few times. Its antigen is currently not known. The record has no base qualities; no much larger clone is one base away. Study-level results and caveats: Sampling times were not matched between patients in sustained remission and patients whose disease was progressing, and lymph node repertoires were not examined. Public clonotypes were rare and either contracted or stayed stable during treatment, and the rise in clonality at ibrutinib response reflected the expansion of private clonotypes. At baseline, clonality was higher than in age-matched healthy donors and showed a strong correlation with circulating CD8+ T-cell counts. At ibrutinib response clonality went up, during sustained remission it held steady, and at progression it dropped back toward baseline.

A MiSeq instrument was used for deep resolution sequencing, which targeted depths ranging from 1 in 1 million up to 1 in 200,000 T cells, with coverage averaging 10x for each clonotype. The immunoSEQ hsTCRB Kit was used to generate the TCR beta libraries. In the paper's pipeline: ImmunoSEQ Data Assistant and ImmunoSEQ Analyzer were used for data analysis, and V, D and J genes were assigned according to IMGT definitions. Clonality, which ranges from 0 to 1, was calculated as one minus the normalized Shannon entropy of productive rearrangement frequencies. Only overrepresented clonotypes making up at least 0.05% of the repertoire of each patient were included in the public clonotype analysis. Repertoires from some 14 age-matched healthy donors in immuneACCESS were used as clonality controls. TCRdb provides this immuneACCESS table in a form limited to in-frame rearrangements. Some clones are lacking; in checked studies, under half of them reflect an unresolved V gene, and why the rest are absent is not known. V and J calls and clone size come straight from that table; D and trimming were deduced from the DNA. In this sample the table shows approximately 15,000 clones, roughly 68% of which occur a single time. Approximately 12% of the sample is taken by the ten largest.

The sequence links TRBV27 to TRBJ1-2; 11 bases in the middle match TRBD1. The source of this sequence is a human donor with chronic lymphocytic leukemia. The sample consisted of PBMCs, taken before ibrutinib treatment. The CDR3 protein is CASSLVGTGGANYGYTF. The nucleotide sequence is TGTGCCAGCAGTTTAGTGGGGACAGGGGGAGCTAACTATGGCTACACCTTC.